The 19 T cell receptor beta chains below were found in one sample sequenced in a study of T cell changes during pregnancy in multiple sclerosis. Some clones are missing from TCRdb's copy, which holds only in-frame ones; the method was immunoSEQ multiplex PCR. The sample has tens of thousands of clones, just under 95% seen once. The sequencing here drew on peripheral blood, taken in the third trimester of pregnancy. All receptors come from a female donor in good health, enrolled as a control in a pregnancy study.

This clone was seen only once. The chain uses TRBV6-6 and TRBJ2-7; D gene unclear. The V gene's germline CDR1 is MNHNY and CDR2 SVGAGI (reference sequence). This CDR3 is built from 13 residues. Trimming left V 0 bases short and J 4 bases short, with 7 bases between. In DNA, the CDR3 is TGTGCCAGCAGTTACTCCTATAGTTACGAGCAGTACTTC. Protein sequence: CASSYSYSYEQYF.

This clone was observed a single time. The CDR3 protein is CAGGRAPGGEQYF. Written as DNA, the CDR3 is TGTGCCGGAGGGCGGGCCCCAGGGGGCGAGCAGTACTTC. The chain carries TRBV6-1 and TRBJ2-7; the D gene is possibly TRBD1 (7 bases). This CDR3 spans 13 amino acids. Germline CDR1 reads MNHNS; CDR2 reads SASEGT. Trimming stripped 11 bases from V and 6 bases from J, with 20 bases between.

This chain links TRBV5-4 with TRBJ2-7; TRBD1 agrees at 10 bases. The CDR3 runs to 15 residues. CDR1 and CDR2 (germline): SGHNT, YYREEE (reference sequence). V lost 2 bases, J lost 3 bases, and 5 bases stayed unmatched. Here the CDR3 reads CASSLSGTGVYEQYF. The CDR3, as DNA: TGTGCCAGCAGCTTATCCGGGACAGGGGTCTACGAGCAGTACTTC.

The chain carries TRBV6-5 and TRBJ2-7; maybe TRBD1 (6 bases). V shed 10 bases and J shed 1 base, with 14 bases lying between them. There are 13 residues in the CDR3. CDR1 MNHEY and CDR2 SVGAGI come from the germline V gene. CDR3 DNA sequence: TGTGCCACCGTACAGGGATCATCCTACGAGCAGTACTTC. Its protein is CATVQGSSYEQYF.

The CDR3 region is CASSTRQGGNSEAFF. The CDR3 DNA reads as TGCGCCAGCAGCACCCGACAGGGGGGAAATTCTGAAGCTTTCTTT. V gene TRBV5-1 combines with J gene TRBJ1-1; 9 nucleotides line up with TRBD1. This CDR3 is built from 15 residues. Trimming removed 4 bases from V and 6 bases from J; junction bases left unmatched: 10. Germline values: CDR1 SGHRS, CDR2 YFSETQ.

The chain has TRBV5-6 and TRBJ1-2, with 9 bases that match TRBD1. Per the germline V gene, CDR1 is SGHDT and CDR2 is YYEEEE. CDR3 length: 15 residues. V gave up 1 base and J gave up 2 bases; unmatched junction bases: 3. CDR3 in amino acids: CASSLSGTGNYGYTF. DNA for the CDR3: TGTGCCAGCAGCTTGTCCGGGACAGGGAACTATGGCTACACCTTC.

The genes are TRBV2 and TRBJ2-7; D is undetermined. Trimming shortened V by 11 bases and J by 2 bases, and 13 bases separated the two germline ends. CDR3 size: 12 residues. The germline gives CDR1 SNHLY, CDR2 FYNNEI. CDR3 nucleotides: TGTGCCGCTAGACCTGTGACCTACGAGCAGTACTTC. Residues: CAARPVTYEQYF.

This rearrangement joins TRBV27 to TRBJ1-1, with D unclear. The CDR3 runs to 13 residues. Germline-derived CDR1 and CDR2 are MNHEY and SMNVEV (reference sequence). With 4 bases removed from V and 3 bases from J, the gap between germline ends came to 9 bases. The CDR3 DNA is TGTGCCAGCAGTTCTAGCCCCTACACTGAAGCTTTCTTT. This gives the protein CASSSSPYTEAFF.

The rearrangement links TRBV2 to TRBJ2-2; D is undetermined. V gave up 7 bases and J gave up 1 base, with 7 bases separating them. The CDR3 has 13 residues. Germline values: CDR1 SNHLY, CDR2 FYNNEI. In nucleotides, the CDR3 is TGTGCCAGCATAGCCCGGAACACCGGGGAGCTGTTTTTT. Encoded protein: CASIARNTGELFF.

The V gene is TRBV5-1, the J gene TRBJ1-1; TRBD1 matches at 12 bases. Germline lookup yields CDR1 SGHRS and CDR2 YFSETQ. The CDR3 totals 17 residues. After removal of 3 bases from V and 4 bases from J, the junction contained 10 bases not matched to a gene. The CDR3 nucleotides are TGCGCCAGCAGCTGGGGCACGGGGACAGGGGGCTTCACTGAAGCTTTCTTT. Translating it yields CASSWGTGTGGFTEAFF.

The rearrangement uses TRBV7-2 and TRBJ2-5; 11 bases map to TRBD2. CDR3 size: 19 residues. Trimming removed 2 bases from V and 5 bases from J; junction bases left unmatched: 16. The germline gives CDR1 SGHTA, CDR2 FQGNSA. CDR3 residues: CASSLLRTSGYDRGETQYF. The CDR3 bases are TGTGCCAGCAGCTTATTACGGACTAGCGGGTACGACCGGGGGGAGACCCAGTACTTC.

The chain has TRBV7-2 and TRBJ2-1; unclear D gene. V lost 0 bases and J lost 1, with 10 bases in between. CDR3 length equals 16 residues. CDR1 and CDR2 from the germline V gene are SGHTA and FQGNSA. This chain's CDR3 is CASSLAWAQSYNEQFF. CDR3 in DNA: TGTGCCAGCAGCTTAGCATGGGCCCAGTCCTACAATGAGCAGTTCTTC.

The chain recombines TRBV9 with TRBJ2-1; 10 nucleotides align to TRBD2. Germline lookup yields CDR1 SGDLS and CDR2 YYNGEE. The CDR3 contains 16 residues. The ends lost 2 bases at V and 4 bases at J; junction bases unmatched: 6. The CDR3 region has the DNA TGTGCCAGCAGCGTTCTAACTAGCGGGGCGTACAATGAGCAGTTCTTC. Encoded protein: CASSVLTSGAYNEQFF.

The rearrangement links TRBV30 to TRBJ2-4; the D gene is possibly TRBD2 (5 bases). There are 17 residues in the CDR3. Deletions cut 2 bases from V and 8 bases from J, with 25 bases between. Germline CDR1 GTSNPN, CDR2 SVGIG (reference sequence). The CDR3 DNA is TGTGCCTGGAGTTTCAGAACTAGATCCCCTGGAGGCGACATTCAGTACTTC. Its translation: CAWSFRTRSPGGDIQYF.

This sequence joins TRBV7-6 and TRBJ2-3, with D perhaps TRBD1 (6 bases). V lost 5 bases, J lost 3 bases, and 18 bases lay in between. The CDR3 spans 16 residues. The germline CDR1 and CDR2 sequences are SGHVS and FNYEAQ. This chain's CDR3 is CASSPLDRRLTDTQYF. The CDR3 DNA is TGTGCCAGCAGCCCATTGGACAGAAGGTTGACAGATACGCAGTATTTT.

The chain is built from TRBV11-3 and TRBJ2-2; 11 bases match TRBD1. V shed 5 bases, J shed 5 bases, and the junction held 7 bases outside the gene matches. The germline gives CDR1 SGHNT, CDR2 YENEEA. The CDR3 length is 16 residues. CDR3 sequence (DNA): TGTGCCAGCAGCCTATCCTGGGACAGGGGGACCGGGGAGCTGTTTTTT. Residues: CASSLSWDRGTGELFF.

The V and J genes are TRBV28 and TRBJ1-1, with D uncertain. V was cut by 1 base and J by 1 base, with 7 bases left in between. The CDR3 totals 14 residues. Germline CDR1 reads MDHEN; CDR2 reads SYDVKM. The CDR3 spells CASSLLPGNTEAFF. Written as DNA, the CDR3 is TGTGCCAGCAGTTTATTGCCGGGGAACACTGAAGCTTTCTTT.

The chain has TRBV2 and TRBJ2-7, with no clear D. Germline lookup yields CDR1 SNHLY and CDR2 FYNNEI. The CDR3 covers 14 residues. Trimming left V 7 bases short and J 4 bases short, with 17 bases between. The CDR3 sequence: CASIADTNSYEQYF. CDR3 DNA sequence: TGTGCCAGCATTGCCGACACCAACTCATACGAGCAGTACTTC.

This chain connects TRBV30 to TRBJ1-1, with D possibly being TRBD1 (6 bases). V lost 0 bases and J lost 4, with 15 bases in between. The CDR3 runs to 15 residues. Germline values: CDR1 GTSNPN, CDR2 SVGIG (reference sequence). The CDR3 loop reads CAWSVYRDLGTEAFF. In DNA form, the CDR3 reads TGTGCCTGGAGTGTCTACAGGGATTTGGGCACTGAAGCTTTCTTT.